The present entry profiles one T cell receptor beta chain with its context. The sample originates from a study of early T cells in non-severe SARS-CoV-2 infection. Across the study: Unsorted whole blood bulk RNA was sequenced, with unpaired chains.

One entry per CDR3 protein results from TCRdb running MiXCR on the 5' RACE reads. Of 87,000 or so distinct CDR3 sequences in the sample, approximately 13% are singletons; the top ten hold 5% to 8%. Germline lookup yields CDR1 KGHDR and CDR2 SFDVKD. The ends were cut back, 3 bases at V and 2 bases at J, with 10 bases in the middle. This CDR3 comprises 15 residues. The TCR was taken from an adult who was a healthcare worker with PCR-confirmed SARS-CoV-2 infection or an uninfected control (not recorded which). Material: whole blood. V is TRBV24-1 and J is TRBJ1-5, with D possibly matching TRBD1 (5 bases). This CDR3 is CATSDPGLGNQPQHF. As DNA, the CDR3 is TGTGCCACCAGTGATCCAGGGCTAGGCAATCAGCCCCAGCATTTT.